This TCR beta chain derives from a study of memory CD4+ T cells and cytomegalovirus serostatus. This CDR3 has 15 residues. Germline CDR1 reads SGHTA; CDR2 reads FQGNSA. V lost 5 bases and J lost 0, with 14 bases in between. The sort gate was single viable CD3+CD4+CD8-CD45RO+ cells for memory CD4+ T cells. TCRdb keeps only in-frame clones here, not all; method: immunoSEQ multiplex PCR. The repertoire consists of 40,000 to 50,000 clones, with about 70% occurring once and the leading ten covering 1.2%. This clone was observed a few times. This receptor was taken from an adult in good health and CMV-seropositive. Sequencing was done on a sample of memory CD4+ T cells from blood. The chain links TRBV7-2 to TRBJ2-7, with D perhaps TRBD1 (6 bases). In DNA, the CDR3 is TGTGCCAGCAGCCCACAGGGAATGAGCTCCTACGAGCAGTACTTC. Translation: CASSPQGMSSYEQYF.